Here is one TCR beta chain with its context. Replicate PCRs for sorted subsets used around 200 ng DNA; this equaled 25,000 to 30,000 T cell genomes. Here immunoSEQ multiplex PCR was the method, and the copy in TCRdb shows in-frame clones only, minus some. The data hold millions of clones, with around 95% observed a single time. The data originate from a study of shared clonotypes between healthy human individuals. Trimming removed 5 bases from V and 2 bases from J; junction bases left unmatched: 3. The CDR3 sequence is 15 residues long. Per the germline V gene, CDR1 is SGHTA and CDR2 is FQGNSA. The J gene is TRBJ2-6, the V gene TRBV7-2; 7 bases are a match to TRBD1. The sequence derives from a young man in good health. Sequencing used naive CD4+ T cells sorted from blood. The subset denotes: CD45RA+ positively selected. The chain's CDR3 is CASSPGGPGANVLTF. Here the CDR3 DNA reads TGTGCCAGCAGCCCAGGGGGACCTGGGGCCAACGTCCTGACTTTC. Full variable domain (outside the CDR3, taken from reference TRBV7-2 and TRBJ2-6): GAGVSQSPSNKVTEKGKDVELRCDPISGHTALYWYRQSLGQGLEFLIYFQGNSAPDKSGLPSDRFSAERTGGSVSTLTIQRTQQEDSAVYLCASSPGGPGANVLTFGAGSRLTVL.